The clone carrying this T cell receptor (beta chain) was seen a few times. The analysis combined second doses at about 4 or about 12 weeks. This specimen belongs to a study of T cell responses to AZD1222 COVID-19 vaccine. The V end was cut by 5 bases, the J end by 3 bases, with 20 bases between. Germline V CDR1 and CDR2: LNHNV, YYDKDF (reference sequence). This CDR3 region has 16 residues. Repertoires were generated with immunoSEQ multiplex PCR, while TCRdb's copy carries only in-frame clones and drops some. The sample lists more than 120,000 clones; 86% were seen once. This sequence joins TRBV15 and TRBJ2-7, with D tentatively TRBD1 (5 bases). This receptor was identified in an adult who received the AZD1222 COVID-19 vaccine. The source material was peripheral blood, sampled 28 days after the second AZD1222 dose. The CDR3 region has the DNA TGTGCCACCAGCGACGATTCACCCGCAGGGTACTACGAGCAGTACTTC. This gives the protein CATSDDSPAGYYEQYF.